This TCR beta chain was identified during a study of PD-1 blockade in classical Hodgkin lymphoma. This CDR3 has 13 residues. Germline values: CDR1 SGHKS, CDR2 YYEKEE (reference sequence). V was clipped by 0 bases and J by 5 bases, with 6 bases between them. Data came from immunoSEQ multiplex PCR; TCRdb stores just in-frame clones and leaves some out. The data contain around 65,000 clones, about 87% of them singletons. There was relapse after autologous stem cell transplantation in every patient, and there was variation in brentuximab vedotin exposure. This clonotype originated in a human donor with classical Hodgkin lymphoma. The chain carries TRBV5-5 and TRBJ1-5; no definite D call. The input for sequencing was peripheral blood mononuclear cells (PBMCs), taken at baseline. The CDR3 is CASSLVGDQPQHF. DNA of the CDR3: TGTGCCAGCAGCTTGGTGGGAGATCAGCCCCAGCATTTT.